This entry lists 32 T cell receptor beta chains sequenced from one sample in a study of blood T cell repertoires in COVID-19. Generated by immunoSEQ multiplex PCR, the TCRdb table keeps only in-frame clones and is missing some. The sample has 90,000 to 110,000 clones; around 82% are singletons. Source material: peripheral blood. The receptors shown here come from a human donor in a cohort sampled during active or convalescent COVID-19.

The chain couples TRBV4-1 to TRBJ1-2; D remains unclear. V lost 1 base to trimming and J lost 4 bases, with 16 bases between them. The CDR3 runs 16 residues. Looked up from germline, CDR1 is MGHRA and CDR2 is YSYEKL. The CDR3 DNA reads TGCGCCAGCAGCCAAGGCTTATTTGGGCAGACCTATGGCTACACCTTC. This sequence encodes CASSQGLFGQTYGYTF.

This CDR3 is CASSPGLGSRGETQYF. CDR3 sequence (DNA): TGTGCCAGCAGCCCGGGACTAGGGTCCCGCGGAGAGACCCAGTACTTC. The genes are TRBV5-6 and TRBJ2-5; TRBD2 aligns across 8 bases. Germline V gene sequence: CDR1 SGHDT, CDR2 YYEEEE. The CDR3 loop spans 16 amino acids. V trimming: 4 bases; J trimming: 4 bases; junction bases outside the gene matches: 12.

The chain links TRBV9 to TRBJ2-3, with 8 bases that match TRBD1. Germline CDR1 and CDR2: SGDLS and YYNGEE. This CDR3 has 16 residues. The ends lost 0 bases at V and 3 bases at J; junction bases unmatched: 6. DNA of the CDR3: TGTGCCAGCAGCGTAGACCCCGGACAGGGAACAGATACGCAGTATTTT. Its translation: CASSVDPGQGTDTQYF.

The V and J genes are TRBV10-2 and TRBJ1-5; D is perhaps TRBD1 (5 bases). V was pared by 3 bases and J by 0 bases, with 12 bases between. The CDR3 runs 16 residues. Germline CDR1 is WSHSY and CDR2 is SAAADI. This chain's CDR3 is CASSENNRLSNQPQHF. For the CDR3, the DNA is TGCGCCAGCAGTGAAAATAACAGGCTTAGCAATCAGCCCCAGCATTTT.

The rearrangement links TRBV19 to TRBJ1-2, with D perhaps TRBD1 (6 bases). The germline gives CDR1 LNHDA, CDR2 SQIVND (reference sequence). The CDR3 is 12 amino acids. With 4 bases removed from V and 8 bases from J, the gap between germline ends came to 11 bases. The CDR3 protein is CASSTTGFGYTF. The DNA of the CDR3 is TGTGCCAGTAGTACAACAGGGTTCGGCTACACCTTC.

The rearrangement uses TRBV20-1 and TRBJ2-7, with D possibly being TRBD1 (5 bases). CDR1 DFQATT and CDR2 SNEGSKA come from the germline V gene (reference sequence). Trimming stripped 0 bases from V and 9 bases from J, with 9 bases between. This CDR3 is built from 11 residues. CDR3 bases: TGCAGTGCTAGAGATAGGGGCCCGCAGTACTTC. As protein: CSARDRGPQYF.

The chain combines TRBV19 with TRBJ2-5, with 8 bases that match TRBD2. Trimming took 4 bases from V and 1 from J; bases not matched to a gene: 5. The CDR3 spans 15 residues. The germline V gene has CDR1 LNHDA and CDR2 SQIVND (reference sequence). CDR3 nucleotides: TGTGCCAGTAGTAGGCTAGCGGGCACCCAAGAGACCCAGTACTTC. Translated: CASSRLAGTQETQYF.

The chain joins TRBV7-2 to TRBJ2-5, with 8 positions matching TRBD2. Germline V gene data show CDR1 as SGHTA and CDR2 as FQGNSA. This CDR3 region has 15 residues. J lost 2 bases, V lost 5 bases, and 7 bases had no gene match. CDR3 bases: TGTGCCAGCAGCCCTACTAGCGGTTTTCAAGAGACCCAGTACTTC. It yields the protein CASSPTSGFQETQYF.

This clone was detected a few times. CDR3 sequence: CASSHMDREEEQYF. As DNA, the CDR3 is TGTGCCAGCAGTCACATGGACAGGGAAGAAGAGCAGTACTTC. The chain has TRBV28 and TRBJ2-7; 8 bases line up with TRBD1. CDR3 length: 14 residues. After removal of 5 bases from V and 7 bases from J, the junction contained 10 bases not matched to a gene. Germline loops: CDR1 MDHEN, CDR2 SYDVKM.

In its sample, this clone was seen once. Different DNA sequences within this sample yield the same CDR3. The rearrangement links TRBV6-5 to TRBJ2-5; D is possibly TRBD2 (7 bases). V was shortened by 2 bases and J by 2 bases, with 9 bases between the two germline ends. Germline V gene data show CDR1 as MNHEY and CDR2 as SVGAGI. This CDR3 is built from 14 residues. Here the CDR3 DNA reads TGTGCCAGCAGTTACGGGGGGGCTCAAGAGACCCAGTACTTC. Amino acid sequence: CASSYGGAQETQYF.

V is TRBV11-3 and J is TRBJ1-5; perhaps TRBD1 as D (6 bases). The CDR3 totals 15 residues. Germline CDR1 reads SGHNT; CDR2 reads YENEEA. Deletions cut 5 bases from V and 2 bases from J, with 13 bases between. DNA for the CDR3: TGTGCCAGCAGCCCTGGGGGCGTTCGCAATCAGCCCCAGCATTTT. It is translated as CASSPGGVRNQPQHF. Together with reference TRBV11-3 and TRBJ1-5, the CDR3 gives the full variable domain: EAGVVQSPRYKIIEKKQPVAFWCNPISGHNTLYWYLQNLGQGPELLIRYENEEAVDDSQLPKDRFSAERLKGVDSTLKIQPAELGDSAVYLCASSPGGVRNQPQHFGDGTRLSIL.

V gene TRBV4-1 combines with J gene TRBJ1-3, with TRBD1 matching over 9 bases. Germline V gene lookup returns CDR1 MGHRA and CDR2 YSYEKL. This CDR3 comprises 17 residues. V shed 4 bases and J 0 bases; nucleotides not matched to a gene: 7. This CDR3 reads CASSPGNRGLSGNTIYF. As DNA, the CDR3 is TGCGCCAGCAGCCCGGGAAACAGGGGGCTCTCTGGAAACACCATATATTTT.

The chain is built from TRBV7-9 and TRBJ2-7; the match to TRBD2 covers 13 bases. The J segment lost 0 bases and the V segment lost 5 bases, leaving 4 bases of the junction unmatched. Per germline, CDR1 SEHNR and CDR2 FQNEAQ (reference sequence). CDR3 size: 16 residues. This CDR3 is CASSTGTSGNSYEQYF. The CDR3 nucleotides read TGTGCCAGCAGCACCGGGACTAGCGGGAACTCCTACGAGCAGTACTTC.

Here the CDR3 reads CASSLIASGGTDTQYF. CDR3 nucleotides: TGTGCCAGCAGCTTAATTGCTAGCGGGGGCACAGATACGCAGTATTTT. The J gene is TRBJ2-3, the V gene TRBV7-7; 9 bases agree with TRBD2. There are 16 residues in the CDR3. Germline V gene lookup returns CDR1 SSHAT and CDR2 FNYEAQ (reference sequence). Unmatched junction bases numbered 4, after V lost 2 bases and J lost 1 base.

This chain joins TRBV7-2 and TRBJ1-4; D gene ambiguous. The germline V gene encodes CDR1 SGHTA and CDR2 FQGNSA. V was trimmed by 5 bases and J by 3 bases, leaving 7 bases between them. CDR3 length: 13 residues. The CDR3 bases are TGTGCCAGCAGCGTAGGGCCTAATGAAAAACTGTTTTTT. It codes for CASSVGPNEKLFF. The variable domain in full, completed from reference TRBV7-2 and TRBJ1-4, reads GAGVSQSPSNKVTEKGKDVELRCDPISGHTALYWYRQSLGQGLEFLIYFQGNSAPDKSGLPSDRFSAERTGGSVSTLTIQRTQQEDSAVYLCASSVGPNEKLFFGSGTQLSVL.

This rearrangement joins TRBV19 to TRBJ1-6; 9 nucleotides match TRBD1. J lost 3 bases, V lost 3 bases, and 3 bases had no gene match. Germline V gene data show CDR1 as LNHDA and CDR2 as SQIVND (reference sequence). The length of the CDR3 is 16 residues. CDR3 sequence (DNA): TGTGCCAGTAGTATTCCGGGACAGGGCTATAATTCACCCCTCCACTTT. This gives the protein CASSIPGQGYNSPLHF.

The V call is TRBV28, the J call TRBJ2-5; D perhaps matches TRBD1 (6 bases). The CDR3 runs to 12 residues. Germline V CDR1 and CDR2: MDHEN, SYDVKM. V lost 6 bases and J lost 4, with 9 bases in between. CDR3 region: CASSPQGETQYF. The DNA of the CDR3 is TGTGCCAGCAGCCCACAGGGAGAGACCCAGTACTTC.

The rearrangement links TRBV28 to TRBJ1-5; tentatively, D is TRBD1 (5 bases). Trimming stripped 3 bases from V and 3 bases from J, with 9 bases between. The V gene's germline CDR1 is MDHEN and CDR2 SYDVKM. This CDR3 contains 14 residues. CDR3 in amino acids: CASSLGQLNQPQHF. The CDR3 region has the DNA TGTGCCAGCAGTTTGGGGCAGCTCAATCAGCCCCAGCATTTT.

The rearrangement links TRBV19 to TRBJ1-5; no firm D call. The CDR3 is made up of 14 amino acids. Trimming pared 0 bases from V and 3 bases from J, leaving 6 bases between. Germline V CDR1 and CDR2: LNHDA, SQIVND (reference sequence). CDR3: CASSIESFNQPQHF. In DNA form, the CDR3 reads TGTGCCAGTAGTATAGAGAGCTTCAATCAGCCCCAGCATTTT.

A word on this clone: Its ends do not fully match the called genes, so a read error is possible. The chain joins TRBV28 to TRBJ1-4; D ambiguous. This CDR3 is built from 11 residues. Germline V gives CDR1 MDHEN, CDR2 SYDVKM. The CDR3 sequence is CGIWGNEKLFF. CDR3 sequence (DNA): TGCGGGATCTGGGGAAATGAAAAACTGTTTTTT.

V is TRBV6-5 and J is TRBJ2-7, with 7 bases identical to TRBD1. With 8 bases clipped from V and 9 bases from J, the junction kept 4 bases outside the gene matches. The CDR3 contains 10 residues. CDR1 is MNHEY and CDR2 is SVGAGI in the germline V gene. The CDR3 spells CASQGQRQYF. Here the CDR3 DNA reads TGTGCCAGCCAGGGACAGCGGCAGTACTTC.

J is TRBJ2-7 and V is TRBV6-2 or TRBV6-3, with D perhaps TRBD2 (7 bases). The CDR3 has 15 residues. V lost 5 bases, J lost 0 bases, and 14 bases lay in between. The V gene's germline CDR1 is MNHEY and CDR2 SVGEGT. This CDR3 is CASSLRGAGSYEQYF. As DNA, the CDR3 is TGTGCCAGCAGTCTCCGGGGGGCCGGCTCCTACGAGCAGTACTTC.

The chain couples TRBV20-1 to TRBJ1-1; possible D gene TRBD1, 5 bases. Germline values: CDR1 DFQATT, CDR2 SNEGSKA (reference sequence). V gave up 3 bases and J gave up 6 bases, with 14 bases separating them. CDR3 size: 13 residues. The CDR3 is CSASFDSNSEAFF. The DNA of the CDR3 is TGCAGTGCTAGTTTCGACAGTAACTCTGAAGCTTTCTTT.

CDR3 nucleotide sequence: TGTGCCAGCAGCCCCCACGGCAGGGATAGCTACGAGCAGTACTTC. As protein: CASSPHGRDSYEQYF. The rearrangement links TRBV9 to TRBJ2-7, with D possibly TRBD1 on 5 matching bases. This CDR3 is built from 15 residues. Trimming shortened V by 4 bases and J by 3 bases, and 17 bases separated the two germline ends. CDR1 SGDLS and CDR2 YYNGEE come from the germline V gene.

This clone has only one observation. The CDR3 bases are TGTGCCAGCAGTGACGCCAGGCAGACAGGATCCTATGGCTACACCTTC. Translating gives CASSDARQTGSYGYTF. This chain uses TRBV25-1 with TRBJ1-2; D perhaps matches TRBD1 (6 bases). Germline V CDR1 and CDR2: MGHDK, SYGVNS. The ends were cut back, 3 bases at V and 4 bases at J, with 18 bases in the middle. The CDR3 is made up of 16 amino acids.

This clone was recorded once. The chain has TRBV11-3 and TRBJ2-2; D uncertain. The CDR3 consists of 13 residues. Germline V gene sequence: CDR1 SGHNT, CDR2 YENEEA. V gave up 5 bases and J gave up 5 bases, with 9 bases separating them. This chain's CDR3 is CASSLQVTGELFF. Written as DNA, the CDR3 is TGTGCCAGCAGCCTCCAGGTGACCGGGGAGCTGTTTTTT.

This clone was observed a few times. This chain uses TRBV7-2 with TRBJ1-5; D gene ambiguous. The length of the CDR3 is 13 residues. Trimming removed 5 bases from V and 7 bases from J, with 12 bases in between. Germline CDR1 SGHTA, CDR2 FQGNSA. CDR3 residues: CASSLTFRQPQHF. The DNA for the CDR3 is TGTGCCAGCAGCCTGACATTCCGCCAGCCCCAGCATTTT.

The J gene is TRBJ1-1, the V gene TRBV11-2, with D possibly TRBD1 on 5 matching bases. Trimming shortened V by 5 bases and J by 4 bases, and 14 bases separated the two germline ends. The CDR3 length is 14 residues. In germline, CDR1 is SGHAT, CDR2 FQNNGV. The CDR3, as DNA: TGTGCCAGCAGCCCCAGCTCGGGGGGCACTGAAGCTTTCTTT. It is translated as CASSPSSGGTEAFF.

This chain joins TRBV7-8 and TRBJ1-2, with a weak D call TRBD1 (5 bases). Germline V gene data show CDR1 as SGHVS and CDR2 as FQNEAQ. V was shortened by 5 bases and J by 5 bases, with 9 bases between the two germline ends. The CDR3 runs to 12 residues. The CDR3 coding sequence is TGTGCCAGCAGCCACCGACAGTATGGCTACACCTTC. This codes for CASSHRQYGYTF.

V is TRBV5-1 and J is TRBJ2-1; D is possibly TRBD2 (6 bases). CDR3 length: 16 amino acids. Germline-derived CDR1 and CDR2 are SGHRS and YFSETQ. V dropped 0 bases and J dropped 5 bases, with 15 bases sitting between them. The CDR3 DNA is TGCGCCAGCAGCTTGGCCGGCGGGATAAGAAACAATGAGCAGTTCTTC. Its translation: CASSLAGGIRNNEQFF.

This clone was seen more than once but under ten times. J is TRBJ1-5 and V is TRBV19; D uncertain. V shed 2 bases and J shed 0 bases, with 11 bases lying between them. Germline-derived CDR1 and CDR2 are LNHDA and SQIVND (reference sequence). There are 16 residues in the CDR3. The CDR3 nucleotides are TGTGCCAGTAGTATAAGTTCGAGTTATAGCAATCAGCCCCAGCATTTT. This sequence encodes CASSISSSYSNQPQHF.

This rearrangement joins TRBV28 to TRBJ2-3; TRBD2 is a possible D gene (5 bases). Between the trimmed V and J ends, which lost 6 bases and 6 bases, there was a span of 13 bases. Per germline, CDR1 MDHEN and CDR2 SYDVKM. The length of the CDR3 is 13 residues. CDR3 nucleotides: TGTGCCAGCAGCGGTGGGAGTGGGGATACGCAGTATTTT. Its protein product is CASSGGSGDTQYF.